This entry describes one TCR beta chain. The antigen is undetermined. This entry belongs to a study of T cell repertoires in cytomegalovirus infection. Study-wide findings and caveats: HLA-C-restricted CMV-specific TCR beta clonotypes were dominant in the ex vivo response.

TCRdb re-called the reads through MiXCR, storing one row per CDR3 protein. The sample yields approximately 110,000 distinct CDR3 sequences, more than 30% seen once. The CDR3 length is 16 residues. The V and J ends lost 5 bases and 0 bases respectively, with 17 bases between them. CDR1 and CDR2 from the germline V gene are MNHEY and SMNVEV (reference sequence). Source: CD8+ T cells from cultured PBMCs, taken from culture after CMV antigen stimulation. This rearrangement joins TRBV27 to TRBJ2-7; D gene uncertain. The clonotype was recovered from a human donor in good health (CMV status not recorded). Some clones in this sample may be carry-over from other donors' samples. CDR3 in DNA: TGTGCCAGCAGTCCACTTCCTACGGCGAGCTCCTACGAGCAGTACTTC. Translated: CASSPLPTASSYEQYF.